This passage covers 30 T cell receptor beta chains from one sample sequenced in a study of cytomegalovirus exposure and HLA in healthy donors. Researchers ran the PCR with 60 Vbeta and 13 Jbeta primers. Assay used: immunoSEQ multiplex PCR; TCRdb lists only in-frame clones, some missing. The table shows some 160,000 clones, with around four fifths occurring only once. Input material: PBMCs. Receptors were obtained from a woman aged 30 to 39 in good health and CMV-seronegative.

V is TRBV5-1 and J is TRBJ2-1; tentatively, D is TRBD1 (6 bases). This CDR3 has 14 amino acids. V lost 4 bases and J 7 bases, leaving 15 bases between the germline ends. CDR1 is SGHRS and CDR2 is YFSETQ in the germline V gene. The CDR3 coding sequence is TGCGCCAGCAGCCCCCTTCAGGGGACGAATGAGCAGTTCTTC. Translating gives CASSPLQGTNEQFF.

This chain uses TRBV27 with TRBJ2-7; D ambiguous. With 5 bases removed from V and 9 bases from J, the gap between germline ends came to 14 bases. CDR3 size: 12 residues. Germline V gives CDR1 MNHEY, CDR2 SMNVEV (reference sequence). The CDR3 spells CASSLYPPGQYF. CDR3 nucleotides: TGTGCCAGCAGTCTCTATCCGCCCGGGCAGTACTTC.

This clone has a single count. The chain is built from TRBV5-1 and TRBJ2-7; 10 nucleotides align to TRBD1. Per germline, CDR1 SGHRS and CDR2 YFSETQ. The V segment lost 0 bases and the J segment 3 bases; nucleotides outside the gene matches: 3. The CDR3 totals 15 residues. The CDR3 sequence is CASSLAGTGVYEQYF. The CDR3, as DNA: TGCGCCAGCAGCTTGGCCGGGACAGGGGTCTACGAGCAGTACTTC.

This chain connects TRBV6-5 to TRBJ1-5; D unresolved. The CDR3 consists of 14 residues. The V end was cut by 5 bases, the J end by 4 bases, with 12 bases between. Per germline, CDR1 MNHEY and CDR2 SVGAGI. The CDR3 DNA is TGTGCCAGCAGTGAATTATCCGAGAATCAGCCCCAGCATTTT. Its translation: CASSELSENQPQHF.

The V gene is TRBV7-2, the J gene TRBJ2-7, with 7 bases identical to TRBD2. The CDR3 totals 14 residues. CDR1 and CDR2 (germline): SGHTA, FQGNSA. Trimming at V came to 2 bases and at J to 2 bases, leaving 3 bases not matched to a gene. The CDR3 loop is CASSLWGGTYEQYF. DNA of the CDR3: TGTGCCAGCAGCTTATGGGGGGGTACCTACGAGCAGTACTTC.

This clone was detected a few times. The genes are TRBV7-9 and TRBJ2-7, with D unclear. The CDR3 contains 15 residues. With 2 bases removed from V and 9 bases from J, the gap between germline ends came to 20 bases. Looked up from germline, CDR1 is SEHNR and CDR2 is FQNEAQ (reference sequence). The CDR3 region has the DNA TGTGCCAGCAGCTTATCGGCAGCGAGTCTACGAGGGCAGTACTTC. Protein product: CASSLSAASLRGQYF.

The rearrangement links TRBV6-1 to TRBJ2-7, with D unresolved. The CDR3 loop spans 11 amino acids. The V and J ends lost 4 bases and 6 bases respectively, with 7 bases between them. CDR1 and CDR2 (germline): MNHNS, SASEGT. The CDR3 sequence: CASSAATEQYF. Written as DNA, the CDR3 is TGTGCCAGCAGTGCTGCTACCGAGCAGTACTTC.

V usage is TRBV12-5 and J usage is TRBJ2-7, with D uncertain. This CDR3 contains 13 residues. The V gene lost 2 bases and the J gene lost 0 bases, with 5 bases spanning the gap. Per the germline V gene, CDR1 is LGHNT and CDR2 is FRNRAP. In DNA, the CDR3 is TGTGCTAGTGGTTTGTGGAGCTCCTACGAGCAGTACTTC. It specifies CASGLWSSYEQYF. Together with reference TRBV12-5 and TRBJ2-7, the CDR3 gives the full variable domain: DARVTQTPRHKVTEMGQEVTMRCQPILGHNTVFWYRQTMMQGLELLAYFRNRAPLDDSGMPKDRFSAEMPDATLATLKIQPSEPRDSAVYFCASGLWSSYEQYFGPGTRLTVT.

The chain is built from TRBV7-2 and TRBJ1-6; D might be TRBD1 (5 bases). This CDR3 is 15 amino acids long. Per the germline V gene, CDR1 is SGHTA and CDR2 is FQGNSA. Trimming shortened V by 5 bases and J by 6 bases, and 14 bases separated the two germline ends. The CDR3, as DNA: TGTGCCAGCAGCCCGACCTCAGGGATTAATTCACCCCTCCACTTT. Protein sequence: CASSPTSGINSPLHF.

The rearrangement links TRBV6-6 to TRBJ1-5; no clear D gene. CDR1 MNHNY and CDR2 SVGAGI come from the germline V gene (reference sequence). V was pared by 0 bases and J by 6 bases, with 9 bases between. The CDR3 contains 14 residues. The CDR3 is CASSYSGSSQPQHF. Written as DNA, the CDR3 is TGTGCCAGCAGTTACTCCGGGTCCAGTCAGCCCCAGCATTTT.

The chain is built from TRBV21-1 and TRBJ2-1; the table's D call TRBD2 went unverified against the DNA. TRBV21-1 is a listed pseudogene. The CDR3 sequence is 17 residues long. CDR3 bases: TGTGCCAGCAGCAAAGCGACTAGCGGGGGGTCCTACAATGAGCAGTTCTTC. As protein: CASSKATSGGSYNEQFF.

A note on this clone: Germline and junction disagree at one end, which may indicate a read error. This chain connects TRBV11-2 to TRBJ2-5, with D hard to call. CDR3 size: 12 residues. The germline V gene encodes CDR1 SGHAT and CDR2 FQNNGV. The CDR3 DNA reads TGTGCCAGCAGCAGGAAACAAGAGGCCCAGTACTTC. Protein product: CASSRKQEAQYF. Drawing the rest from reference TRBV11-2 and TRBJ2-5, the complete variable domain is EAGVAQSPRYKIIEKRQSVAFWCNPISGHATLYWYQQILGQGPKLLIQFQNNGVVDDSQLPKDRFSAERLKGVDSTLKIQPAKLEDSAVYLCASSRKQEAQYFGPGTRLLVL.

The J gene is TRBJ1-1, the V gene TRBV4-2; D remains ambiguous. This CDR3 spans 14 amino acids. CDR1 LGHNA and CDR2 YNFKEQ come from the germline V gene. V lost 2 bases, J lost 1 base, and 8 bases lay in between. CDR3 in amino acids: CASSQREENTEAFF. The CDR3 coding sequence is TGTGCCAGCAGCCAAAGGGAGGAGAACACTGAAGCTTTCTTT.

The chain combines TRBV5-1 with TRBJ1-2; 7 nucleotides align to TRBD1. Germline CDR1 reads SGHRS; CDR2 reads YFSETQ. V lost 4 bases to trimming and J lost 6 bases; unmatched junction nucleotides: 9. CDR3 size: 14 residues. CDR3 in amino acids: CASSVGQSINGYTF. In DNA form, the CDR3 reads TGCGCCAGCAGCGTGGGACAGAGTATAAATGGCTACACCTTC.

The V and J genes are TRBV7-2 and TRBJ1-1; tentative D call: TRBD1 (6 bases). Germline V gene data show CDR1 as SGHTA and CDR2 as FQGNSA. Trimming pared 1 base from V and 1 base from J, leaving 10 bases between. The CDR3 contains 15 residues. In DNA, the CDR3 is TGTGCCAGCAGCTTAGGGGGGCAGAAGAACACTGAAGCTTTCTTT. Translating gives CASSLGGQKNTEAFF. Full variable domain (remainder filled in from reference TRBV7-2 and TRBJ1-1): GAGVSQSPSNKVTEKGKDVELRCDPISGHTALYWYRQSLGQGLEFLIYFQGNSAPDKSGLPSDRFSAERTGGSVSTLTIQRTQQEDSAVYLCASSLGGQKNTEAFFGQGTRLTVV.

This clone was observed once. Written as DNA, the CDR3 is TGTGCCAGCGCGCCCGAGCGGGGCCCTAATTCACCCCTCCACTTT. Its translation: CASAPERGPNSPLHF. The chain employs TRBV4-2 and TRBJ1-6; TRBD1 is a possible D gene (5 bases). Germline-derived CDR1 and CDR2 are LGHNA and YNFKEQ. The CDR3 consists of 15 residues. Trimming stripped 8 bases from V and 6 bases from J, with 17 bases between.

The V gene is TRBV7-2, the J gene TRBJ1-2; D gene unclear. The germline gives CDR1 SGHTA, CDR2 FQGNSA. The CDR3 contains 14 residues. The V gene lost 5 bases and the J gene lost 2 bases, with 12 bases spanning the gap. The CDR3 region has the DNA TGTGCCAGCAGCCAAACCGCCGGGAACTATGGCTACACCTTC. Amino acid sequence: CASSQTAGNYGYTF. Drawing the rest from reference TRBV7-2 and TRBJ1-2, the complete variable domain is GAGVSQSPSNKVTEKGKDVELRCDPISGHTALYWYRQSLGQGLEFLIYFQGNSAPDKSGLPSDRFSAERTGGSVSTLTIQRTQQEDSAVYLCASSQTAGNYGYTFGSGTRLTVV.

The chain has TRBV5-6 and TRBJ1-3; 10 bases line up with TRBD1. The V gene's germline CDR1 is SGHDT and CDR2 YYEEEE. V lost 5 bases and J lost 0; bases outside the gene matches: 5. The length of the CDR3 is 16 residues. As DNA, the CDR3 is TGTGCCAGCAGGGACAGGGGGGTGATCTCTGGAAACACCATATATTTT. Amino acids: CASRDRGVISGNTIYF.

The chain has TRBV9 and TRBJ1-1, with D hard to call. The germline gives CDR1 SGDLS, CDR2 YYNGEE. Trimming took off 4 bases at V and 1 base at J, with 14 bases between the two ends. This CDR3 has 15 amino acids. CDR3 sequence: CASSPGDRPNTEAFF. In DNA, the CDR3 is TGTGCCAGCAGCCCCGGGGATCGACCGAACACTGAAGCTTTCTTT.

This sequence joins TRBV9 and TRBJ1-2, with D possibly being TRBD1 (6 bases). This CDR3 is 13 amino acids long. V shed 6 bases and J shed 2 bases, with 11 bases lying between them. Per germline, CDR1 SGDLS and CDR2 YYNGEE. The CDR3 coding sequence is TGTGCCAGCACCTTAGGGGGAAACTATGGCTACACCTTC. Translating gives CASTLGGNYGYTF.

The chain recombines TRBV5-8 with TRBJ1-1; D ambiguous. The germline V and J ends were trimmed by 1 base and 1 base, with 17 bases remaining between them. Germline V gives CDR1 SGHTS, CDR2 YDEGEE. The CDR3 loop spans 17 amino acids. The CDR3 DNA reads TGTGCCAGCAGCTTGTCCTGGCTAGGTGGCTCGAACACTGAAGCTTTCTTT. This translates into CASSLSWLGGSNTEAFF. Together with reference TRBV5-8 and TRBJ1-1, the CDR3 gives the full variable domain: EAGVTQSPTHLIKTRGQQATLRCSPISGHTSVYWYQQALGLGLQFLLWYDEGEERNRGNFPPRFSGRQFPNYSSELNVNALELEDSALYLCASSLSWLGGSNTEAFFGQGTRLTVV.

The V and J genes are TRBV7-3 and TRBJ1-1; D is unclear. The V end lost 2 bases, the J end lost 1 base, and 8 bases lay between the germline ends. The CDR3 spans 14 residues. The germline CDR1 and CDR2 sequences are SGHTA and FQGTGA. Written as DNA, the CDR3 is TGTGCCAGCAGCTTATTTGCGGGGAACACTGAAGCTTTCTTT. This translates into CASSLFAGNTEAFF.

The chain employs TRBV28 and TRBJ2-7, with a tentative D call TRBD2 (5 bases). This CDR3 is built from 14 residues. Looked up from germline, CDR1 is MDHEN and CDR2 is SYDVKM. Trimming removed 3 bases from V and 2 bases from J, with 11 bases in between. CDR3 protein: CASSLRGYTYEQYF. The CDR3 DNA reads TGTGCCAGCAGTTTGAGAGGGTATACCTACGAGCAGTACTTC.

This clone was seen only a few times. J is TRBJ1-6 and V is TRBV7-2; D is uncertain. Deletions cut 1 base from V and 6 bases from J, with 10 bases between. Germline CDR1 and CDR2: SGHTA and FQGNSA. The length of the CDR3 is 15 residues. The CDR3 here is CASSLEVGSNSPLHF. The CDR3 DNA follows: TGTGCCAGCAGCTTAGAGGTCGGGAGTAATTCACCCCTCCACTTT.

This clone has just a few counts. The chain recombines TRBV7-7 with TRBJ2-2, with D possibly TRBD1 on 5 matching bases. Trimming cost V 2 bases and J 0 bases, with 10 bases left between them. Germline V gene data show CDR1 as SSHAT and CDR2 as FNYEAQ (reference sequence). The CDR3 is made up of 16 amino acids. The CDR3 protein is CASSLRGRPNTGELFF. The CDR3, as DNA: TGTGCCAGCAGCTTAAGGGGCCGCCCGAACACCGGGGAGCTGTTTTTT. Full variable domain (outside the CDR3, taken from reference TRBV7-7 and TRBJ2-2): GAGVSQSPRYKVTKRGQDVTLRCDPISSHATLYWYQQALGQGPEFLTYFNYEAQPDKSGLPSDRFSAERPEGSISTLTIQRTEQRDSAMYRCASSLRGRPNTGELFFGEGSRLTVL.

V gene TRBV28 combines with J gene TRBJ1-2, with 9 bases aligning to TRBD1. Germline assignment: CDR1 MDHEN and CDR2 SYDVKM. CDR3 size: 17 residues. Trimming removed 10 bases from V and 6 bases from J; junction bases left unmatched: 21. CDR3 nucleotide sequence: TGTGCCACAAGGAATCCGGGACAGGGAAGGGGCGGAAATGGCTACACCTTC. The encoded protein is CATRNPGQGRGGNGYTF.

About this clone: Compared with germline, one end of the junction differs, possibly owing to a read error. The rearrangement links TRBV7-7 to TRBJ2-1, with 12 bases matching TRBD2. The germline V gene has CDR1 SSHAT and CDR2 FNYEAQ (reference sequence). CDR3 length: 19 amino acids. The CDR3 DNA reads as TGTGCTAGCAGCCCACTTAGAACCAAGACTAGCGGGGGCCACAATGAGCAGTTCTTC. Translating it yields CASSPLRTKTSGGHNEQFF.

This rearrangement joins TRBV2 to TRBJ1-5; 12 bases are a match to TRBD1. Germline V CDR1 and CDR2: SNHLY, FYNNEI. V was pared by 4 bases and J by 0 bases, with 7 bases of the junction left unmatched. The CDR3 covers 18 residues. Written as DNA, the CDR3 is TGTGCCAGCAGTGTCCTAAGGGACAGGGGGCATAGCAATCAGCCCCAGCATTTT. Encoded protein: CASSVLRDRGHSNQPQHF.

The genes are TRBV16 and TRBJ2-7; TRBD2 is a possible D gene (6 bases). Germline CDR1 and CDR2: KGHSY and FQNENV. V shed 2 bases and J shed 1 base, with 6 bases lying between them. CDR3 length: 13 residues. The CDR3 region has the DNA TGTGCCAGCAGCCAAGGAGGGTCCTACGAGCAGTACTTC. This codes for CASSQGGSYEQYF. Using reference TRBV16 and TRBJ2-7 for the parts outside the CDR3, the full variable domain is GEEVAQTPKHLVRGEGQKAKLYCAPIKGHSYVFWYQQVLKNEFKFLISFQNENVFDETGMPKERFSAKCLPNSPCSLEIQATKLEDSAVYFCASSQGGSYEQYFGPGTRLTVT.

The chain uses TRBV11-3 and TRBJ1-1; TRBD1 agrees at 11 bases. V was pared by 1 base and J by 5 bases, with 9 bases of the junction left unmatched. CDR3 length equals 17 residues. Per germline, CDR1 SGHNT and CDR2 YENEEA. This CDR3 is CASSLAAGTGGRTEAFF. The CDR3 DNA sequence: TGTGCCAGCAGCTTAGCTGCCGGGACAGGGGGTAGGACTGAAGCTTTCTTT.